This entry features one T cell receptor beta chain sequence. The antigen is undetermined. This record comes from a study of cytotoxic CD8 clonotypes in ibrutinib-treated CLL. On the study more broadly: IGHV unmutated about 17; relapsed/refractory approximately 10; treatment-naive about 15. Study findings and constraints: Among the clonotypes, public ones were uncommon and contracted or held stable on treatment. Patients had baseline clonality above age-matched healthy donors, and this clonality moved with circulating CD8+ T-cell counts.

The germline V gene has CDR1 SGHRS and CDR2 YFSETQ. V shed 0 bases and J shed 0 bases, with 10 bases lying between them. The CDR3 has 16 residues. TCRdb's table, derived via immunoSEQ multiplex PCR, lists solely in-frame clones and lacks some. The profile covers about 50,000 clones, with 71% appearing a single time and 43% taken by the ten largest. The V and J genes are TRBV5-1 and TRBJ2-1, with D tentatively TRBD1 or TRBD2 (5 bases each). The sequence came from a human donor with chronic lymphocytic leukemia. Sequencing was performed on PBMCs, taken after 12 months of ibrutinib treatment. The CDR3 sequence is CASSLAGTSSYNEQFF. DNA of the CDR3: TGCGCCAGCAGCTTGGCAGGGACGAGCTCCTACAATGAGCAGTTCTTC.